This T cell receptor (beta chain) was sequenced during a study of blood T cells in healthy people across ages. General study points: Considered underestimates were the diversity estimates obtained from one million T cells.

The germline gives CDR1 MDHEN, CDR2 SYDVKM. The CDR3 sequence is 15 residues long. V gave up 1 base and J gave up 1 base, with 11 bases separating them. The authors ran a second PCR of about 6 to 11 cycles using a sample-barcoded 5' primer and a J-beta primer mix. TCRdb recomputed calls from the 5' RACE reads with MiXCR, one row per CDR3 protein. The sample shows roughly 1.7 million distinct CDR3 sequences, around 36% of them seen only once. Regarding this clonotype: Its cognate antigen is unknown.

Sequenced sample: blood. This chain links TRBV28 with TRBJ2-7; no reliable D call. The clonotype comes from a woman in her twenties or thirties in good health. CDR3 sequence (DNA): TGTGCCAGCAGTTTATCGCGGCGTGGTTCCTACGAGCAGTACTTC. It translates to CASSLSRRGSYEQYF.